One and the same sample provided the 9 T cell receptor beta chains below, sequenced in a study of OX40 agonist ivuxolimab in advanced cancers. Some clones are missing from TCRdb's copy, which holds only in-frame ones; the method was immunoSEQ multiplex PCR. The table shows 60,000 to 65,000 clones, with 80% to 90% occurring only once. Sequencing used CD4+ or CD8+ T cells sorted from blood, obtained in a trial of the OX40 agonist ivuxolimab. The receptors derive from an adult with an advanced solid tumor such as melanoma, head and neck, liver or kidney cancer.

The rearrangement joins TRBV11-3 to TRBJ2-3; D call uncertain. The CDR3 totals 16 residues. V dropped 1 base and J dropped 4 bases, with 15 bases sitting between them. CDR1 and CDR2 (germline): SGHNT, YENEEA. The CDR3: CASSLVGSSQADTQYF. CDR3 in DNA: TGTGCCAGCAGCTTAGTAGGGTCCTCCCAGGCAGATACGCAGTATTTT.

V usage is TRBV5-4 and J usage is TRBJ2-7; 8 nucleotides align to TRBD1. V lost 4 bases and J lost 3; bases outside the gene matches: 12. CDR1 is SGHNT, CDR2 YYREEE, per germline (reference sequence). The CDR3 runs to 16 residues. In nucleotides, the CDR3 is TGTGCCAGCAGCCTCGGACAGGGAACCGGAGGCTACGAGCAGTACTTC. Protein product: CASSLGQGTGGYEQYF.

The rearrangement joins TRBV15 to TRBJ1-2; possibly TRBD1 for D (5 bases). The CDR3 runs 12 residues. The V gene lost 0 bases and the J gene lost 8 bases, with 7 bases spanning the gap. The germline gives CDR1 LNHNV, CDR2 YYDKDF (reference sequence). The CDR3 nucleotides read TGTGCCACCAGCAGAGATAGGGGAGGCTACACCTTC. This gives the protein CATSRDRGGYTF. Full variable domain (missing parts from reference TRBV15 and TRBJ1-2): DAMVIQNPRYQVTQFGKPVTLSCSQTLNHNVMYWYQQKSSQAPKLLFHYYDKDFNNEADTPDNFQSRRPNTSFCFLDIRSPGLGDTAMYLCATSRDRGGYTFGSGTRLTVV.

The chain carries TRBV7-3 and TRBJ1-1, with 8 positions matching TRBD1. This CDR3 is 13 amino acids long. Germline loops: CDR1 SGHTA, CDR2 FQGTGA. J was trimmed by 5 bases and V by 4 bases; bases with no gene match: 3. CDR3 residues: CASSSQGGTEAFF. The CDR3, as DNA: TGTGCCAGCAGCTCACAGGGGGGTACTGAAGCTTTCTTT. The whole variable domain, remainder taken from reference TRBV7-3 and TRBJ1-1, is GAGVSQTPSNKVTEKGKYVELRCDPISGHTALYWYRQSLGQGPEFLIYFQGTGAADDSGLPNDRFFAVRPEGSVSTLKIQRTERGDSAVYLCASSSQGGTEAFFGQGTRLTVV.

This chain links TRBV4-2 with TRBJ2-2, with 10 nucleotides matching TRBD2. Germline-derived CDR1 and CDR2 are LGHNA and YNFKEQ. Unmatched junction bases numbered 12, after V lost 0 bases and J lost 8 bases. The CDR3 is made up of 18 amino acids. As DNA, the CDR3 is TGTGCCAGCAGCCAAGATCGAATAGCGGGGGGCGGTAGTGGGGAGCTGTTTTTT. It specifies CASSQDRIAGGGSGELFF.

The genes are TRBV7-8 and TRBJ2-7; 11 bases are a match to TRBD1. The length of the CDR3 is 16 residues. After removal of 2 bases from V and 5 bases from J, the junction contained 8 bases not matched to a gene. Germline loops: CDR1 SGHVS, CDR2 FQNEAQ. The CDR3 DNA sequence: TGTGCCAGCAGCTTAACACCGGGACAGGGGGGGAACGAGCAGTACTTC. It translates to CASSLTPGQGGNEQYF.

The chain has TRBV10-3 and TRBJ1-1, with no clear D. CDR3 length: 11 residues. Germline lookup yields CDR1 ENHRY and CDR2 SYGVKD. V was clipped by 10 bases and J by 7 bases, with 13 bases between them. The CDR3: CATGPYGEAFF. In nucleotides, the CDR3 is TGTGCCACCGGACCGTACGGTGAAGCTTTCTTT.

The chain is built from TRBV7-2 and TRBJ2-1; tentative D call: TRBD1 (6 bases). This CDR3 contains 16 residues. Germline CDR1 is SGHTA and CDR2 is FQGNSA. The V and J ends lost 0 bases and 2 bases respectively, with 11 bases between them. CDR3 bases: TGTGCCAGCAGCTTAGCGGGGGCAATCGCCTACAATGAGCAGTTCTTC. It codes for CASSLAGAIAYNEQFF.

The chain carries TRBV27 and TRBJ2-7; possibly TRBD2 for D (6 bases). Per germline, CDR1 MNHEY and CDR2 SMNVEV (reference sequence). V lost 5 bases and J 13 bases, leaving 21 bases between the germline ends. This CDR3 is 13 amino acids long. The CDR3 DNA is TGTGCCAGCAGTGGTACCACTAGCCCCGGCTCATACTTC. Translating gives CASSGTTSPGSYF.